This record covers a single TCR beta chain. The antigen remains unidentified. This CDR3 contains 12 residues. V lost 4 bases to trimming and J lost 9 bases, with 10 bases between them. Germline CDR1 reads SEHNR; CDR2 reads FQNEAQ (reference sequence). The data originate from a study of T cells after yellow fever vaccination. General study findings and limits: Researchers report a weaker secondary response that nonetheless peaked faster, day 5 versus 15. Post-booster samples contained most primary-vaccination clones (approximately 95% CD4, about 90% CD8). Overlap between CD4 and CD8 compartments was detected for a small share of clonotypes.

The TCR cDNA carried a universal primer site and UMIs from 5'RACE template switching. Using its own MiXCR run on the 5' RACE reads, TCRdb lists one record per CDR3 protein. The sample lists some 350,000 distinct CDR3 sequences; 3% to 4.5% were seen once. The chain recombines TRBV7-9 with TRBJ2-1; D gene uncertain. The TCR originated in a man aged 18 to 35 who received the YFV17D yellow fever vaccine. The sample in question was PBMCs, obtained 5 days after the yellow fever booster vaccination. CDR3 region: CASSYLGREQFF. CDR3 in DNA: TGTGCCAGCAGCTATCTCGGGCGTGAGCAGTTCTTC.